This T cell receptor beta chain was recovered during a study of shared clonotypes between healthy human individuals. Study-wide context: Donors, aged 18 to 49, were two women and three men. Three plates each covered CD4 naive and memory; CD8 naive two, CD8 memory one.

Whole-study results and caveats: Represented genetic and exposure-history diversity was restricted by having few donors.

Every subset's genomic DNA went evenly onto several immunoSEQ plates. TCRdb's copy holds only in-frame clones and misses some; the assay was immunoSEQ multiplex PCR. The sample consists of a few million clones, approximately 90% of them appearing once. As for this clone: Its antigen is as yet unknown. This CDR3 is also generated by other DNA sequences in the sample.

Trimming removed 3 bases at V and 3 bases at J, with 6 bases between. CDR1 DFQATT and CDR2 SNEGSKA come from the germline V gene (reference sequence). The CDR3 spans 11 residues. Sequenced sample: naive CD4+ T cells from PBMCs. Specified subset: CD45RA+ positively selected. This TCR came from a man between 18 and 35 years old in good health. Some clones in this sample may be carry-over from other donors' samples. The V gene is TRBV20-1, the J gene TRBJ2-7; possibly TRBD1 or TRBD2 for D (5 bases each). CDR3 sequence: CSARGDYEQYF. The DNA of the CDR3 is TGCAGTGCTAGGGGGGACTACGAGCAGTACTTC.